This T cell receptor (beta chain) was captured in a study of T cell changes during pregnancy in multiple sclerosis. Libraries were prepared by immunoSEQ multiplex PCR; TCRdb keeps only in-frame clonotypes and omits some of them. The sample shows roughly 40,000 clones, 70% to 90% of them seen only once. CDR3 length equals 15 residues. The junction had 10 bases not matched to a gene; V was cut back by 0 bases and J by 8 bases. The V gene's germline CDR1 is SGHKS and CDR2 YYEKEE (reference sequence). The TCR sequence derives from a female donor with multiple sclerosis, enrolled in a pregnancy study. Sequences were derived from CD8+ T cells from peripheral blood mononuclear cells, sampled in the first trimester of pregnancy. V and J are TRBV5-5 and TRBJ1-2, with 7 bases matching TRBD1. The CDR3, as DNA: TGTGCCAGCAGCTTGGCCGATGACAGGGTAGGAGGCTACACCTTC. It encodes CASSLADDRVGGYTF.